The 20 T cell receptor beta chains in this list originate from one sample, sequenced in a study of T cells in narcolepsy. Libraries were prepared by immunoSEQ multiplex PCR; TCRdb keeps only in-frame clonotypes and omits some of them. Here the sample spans some 20,000 clones, around 83% being singletons. The sample taken for sequencing was memory (CD45RA-) CD4+ T cells from blood. These TCRs come from a human donor in good health.

The V gene is TRBV15, the J gene TRBJ1-2; the D gene is possibly TRBD1 (6 bases). The CDR3 has 17 amino acids. Trimming cost V 0 bases and J 2 bases, with 16 bases left between them. CDR1 and CDR2 (germline): LNHNV, YYDKDF (reference sequence). CDR3 residues: CATSRDLGGVPNYGYTF. The DNA for the CDR3 is TGTGCCACCAGCAGAGACCTAGGGGGGGTACCGAACTATGGCTACACCTTC.

This clone was counted once. The chain joins TRBV7-6 to TRBJ1-2; TRBD1 might be the D (6 bases). This CDR3 is 14 amino acids long. Trimming removed 5 bases from V and 8 bases from J, with 18 bases in between. Germline V lookup: CDR1 SGHVS, CDR2 FNYEAQ. The DNA of the CDR3 is TGTGCCAGCAGCCTAGGAGCAGGGGCGGGAGGCTACACCTTC. Protein sequence: CASSLGAGAGGYTF.

This chain joins TRBV11-2 and TRBJ1-3; D is uncertain. The germline V and J ends were trimmed by 4 bases and 2 bases, with 9 bases remaining between them. Germline-derived CDR1 and CDR2 are SGHAT and FQNNGV. The CDR3 spans 14 residues. CDR3 in amino acids: CASSSGSTGNTIYF. In DNA form, the CDR3 reads TGTGCCAGCAGCTCAGGCAGCACTGGAAACACCATATATTTT.

The V call is TRBV6-1, the J call TRBJ1-1; no clear D gene. The CDR3 covers 13 residues. Looked up from germline, CDR1 is MNHNS and CDR2 is SASEGT. The V gene lost 5 bases and the J gene lost 1 base, with 8 bases spanning the gap. The CDR3 DNA sequence: TGTGCCAGCAGTTCATCCGGGAACACTGAAGCTTTCTTT. It is translated as CASSSSGNTEAFF.

This clone has only one observation. The chain joins TRBV12-1 to TRBJ1-2. TRBV12-1 is given as a pseudogene. The CDR3 contains 13 residues. CDR3 amino acids: CASIFRLGIGYTF. For the CDR3, the DNA is TGTGCCAGCATCTTCAGGTTAGGGATCGGCTACACCTTC.

The chain joins TRBV7-2 to TRBJ2-5; D is undetermined. Gene TRBJ2-7 matches the end of the DNA better, so the J call may be wrong. Germline lookup yields CDR1 SGHTA and CDR2 FQGNSA. The CDR3 runs 14 residues. This CDR3 is CASSTQLGPYEQYF. The CDR3 DNA follows: TGTGCCAGCAGCACCCAGCTCGGACCGTACGAGCAGTACTTC.

This clone was recorded a few times. The rearrangement joins TRBV19 to TRBJ1-6; TRBD1 is a possible D gene (5 bases). The CDR3 totals 14 residues. Germline V CDR1 and CDR2: LNHDA, SQIVND (reference sequence). Trimming pared 7 bases from V and 7 bases from J, leaving 14 bases between. CDR3 in amino acids: CASKGEVGNSPLHF. In nucleotides, the CDR3 is TGTGCCAGTAAAGGGGAGGTGGGCAATTCACCCCTCCACTTT.

V is TRBV25-1 and J is TRBJ1-6, with unresolved D. Trimming stripped 1 base from V and 9 bases from J, with 7 bases between. CDR3 length: 13 amino acids. CDR1 is MGHDK and CDR2 is SYGVNS in the germline V gene. Written as DNA, the CDR3 is TGTGCCAGCAGTGAATTCATGGTTTCACCCCTCCACTTT. Translated, it gives CASSEFMVSPLHF.

The V gene is TRBV5-8, the J gene TRBJ2-1, with TRBD1 matching 7 bases. Germline trimming cut 4 bases from V and 4 bases from J; bases unmatched to any gene: 8. Germline V gene lookup returns CDR1 SGHTS and CDR2 YDEGEE. The CDR3 is made up of 15 amino acids. The CDR3 reads CASSPGQPLYNEQFF. CDR3 DNA sequence: TGTGCCAGCAGCCCGGGACAGCCGTTATACAATGAGCAGTTCTTC.

There are a few counts of this clone. This sample includes further DNA sequences coding for the same CDR3. J is TRBJ2-3 and V is TRBV2; no reliable D call. CDR3 length: 14 residues. Germline V gene lookup returns CDR1 SNHLY and CDR2 FYNNEI. V was clipped by 4 bases and J by 7 bases, with 15 bases between them. The CDR3 loop reads CASSGLMVGNTQYF. The CDR3 bases are TGTGCCAGCAGTGGTCTTATGGTGGGGAATACGCAGTATTTT.

The CDR3 is CASSRADSEGDGYTF. The CDR3 DNA follows: TGTGCCAGCAGCAGAGCGGATTCGGAGGGGGATGGCTACACCTTC. The chain couples TRBV21-1 to TRBJ1-2. TRBV21-1 is described as a pseudogene. CDR3 length equals 15 residues.

This chain connects TRBV7-3 to TRBJ1-6, with D possibly matching TRBD1 (6 bases). V was trimmed by 1 base and J by 0 bases, leaving 7 bases between them. The CDR3 covers 16 residues. Germline CDR1 is SGHTA and CDR2 is FQGTGA. The CDR3 coding sequence is TGTGCCAGCAGCTTAAGAGGGGGCTCCTATAATTCACCCCTCCACTTT. It yields the protein CASSLRGGSYNSPLHF.

The gene calls are TRBV6-1 and TRBJ2-7; D remains unclear. The germline CDR1 and CDR2 sequences are MNHNS and SASEGT. Trimming took 0 bases from V and 3 from J, leaving 9 bases between them. This CDR3 spans 14 amino acids. CDR3 sequence (DNA): TGTGCCAGCAGTGAAGCGCGGCTGATCTACGAGCAGTACTTC. This sequence encodes CASSEARLIYEQYF.

The J gene is TRBJ2-1, the V gene TRBV18; D may match TRBD1 or TRBD2 (6 bases each). The ends were cut back, 3 bases at V and 8 bases at J, with 11 bases in the middle. This CDR3 is 13 amino acids long. Germline CDR1 is KGHSH and CDR2 is LQKENI. Written as DNA, the CDR3 is TGTGCCAGCTCACCTCTGGGGGGCCATGAGCAGTTCTTC. Encoded protein: CASSPLGGHEQFF.

This sequence joins TRBV29-1 and TRBJ2-7; 11 bases align to TRBD1. The CDR3 sequence is 14 residues long. Germline V gene data show CDR1 as SQVTM and CDR2 as ANQGSEA. The junction had 8 bases not matched to a gene; V was cut back by 6 bases and J by 4 bases. CDR3 nucleotides: TGCAGCGTGGCGACCGGGACAGGGGGTTACGAGCAGTACTTC. Protein sequence: CSVATGTGGYEQYF.

The V gene is TRBV6-5, the J gene TRBJ1-4; 9 nucleotides agree with TRBD1. J gave up 8 bases and V 6 bases, and 4 bases lay outside the gene matches. This CDR3 region has 13 residues. Germline CDR1 is MNHEY and CDR2 is SVGAGI. The CDR3 nucleotides are TGTGCCAGCAGGGGGACAGGGTTGGAAAAACTGTTTTTT. This encodes CASRGTGLEKLFF.

The V call is TRBV30, the J call TRBJ1-1, with D maybe TRBD1 (6 bases). The V end lost 3 bases, the J end lost 2 bases, and 10 bases lay between the germline ends. There are 13 residues in the CDR3. The germline V gene has CDR1 GTSNPN and CDR2 SVGIG (reference sequence). CDR3 in amino acids: CAWRTGFNTEAFF. The CDR3 nucleotides read TGTGCCTGGAGAACAGGGTTCAACACTGAAGCTTTCTTT.

The chain is built from TRBV29-1 and TRBJ2-2, with D perhaps matching TRBD1 (6 bases). V lost 4 bases and J 4 bases, leaving 16 bases between the germline ends. There are 15 residues in the CDR3. The germline V gene encodes CDR1 SQVTM and CDR2 ANQGSEA. CDR3 amino acids: CSVGGRGEGTGELFF. CDR3 nucleotides: TGCAGCGTTGGAGGCAGGGGTGAAGGCACCGGGGAGCTGTTTTTT.

This chain joins TRBV11-1 and TRBJ2-2; perhaps TRBD1 as D (6 bases). This CDR3 is 16 amino acids long. Germline V gene sequence: CDR1 SGHAT, CDR2 FQDESV (reference sequence). Trimming shortened V by 4 bases and J by 3 bases, and 15 bases separated the two germline ends. The chain's CDR3 is CASSSQDRLDTGELFF. The CDR3 DNA follows: TGTGCCAGCAGCTCCCAAGACAGGCTAGACACCGGGGAGCTGTTTTTT.

The chain joins TRBV6-1 to TRBJ2-7, with a possible D match to TRBD1 (5 bases). The CDR3 contains 13 residues. Trimming took 2 bases from V and 6 from J, leaving 11 bases between them. The germline V gene encodes CDR1 MNHNS and CDR2 SASEGT. The CDR3 nucleotides are TGTGCCAGCAGTGAATTCTCCCAGGGCGAGCAGTACTTC. Translating it yields CASSEFSQGEQYF.